Listed here are 25 T cell receptor beta chains from one sample, sequenced in a study of cytomegalovirus exposure and HLA in healthy donors. It was with 60 Vbeta and 13 Jbeta primers that the PCR ran. Measured with immunoSEQ multiplex PCR; TCRdb has only the in-frame clones, and not every one. The data show 70,000 to 95,000 clones, over 75% seen once. Sequenced input: PBMCs. The receptor source for this set is a man in his fifties in good health and CMV-seronegative.

CDR3: CASSPGTGLYEQYF. The CDR3 DNA sequence: TGTGCCAGCAGTCCCGGGACAGGTCTCTACGAGCAGTACTTC. The rearrangement uses TRBV27 and TRBJ2-7; 8 bases align to TRBD1. CDR1 and CDR2 from the germline V gene are MNHEY and SMNVEV (reference sequence). The CDR3 totals 14 residues. V shed 5 bases, J shed 3 bases, and the junction held 6 bases outside the gene matches.

J is TRBJ2-1 and V is TRBV5-1, with 7 nucleotides matching TRBD1. Looked up from germline, CDR1 is SGHRS and CDR2 is YFSETQ. This CDR3 is 15 amino acids long. After removal of 5 bases from V and 1 base from J, the junction contained 6 bases not matched to a gene. CDR3 bases: TGCGCCAGCAGTCGGGACAGCCGATCCTACAATGAGCAGTTCTTC. Protein: CASSRDSRSYNEQFF.

The chain employs TRBV2 and TRBJ2-2; 10 bases align to TRBD2. V gave up 2 bases and J gave up 8 bases; unmatched junction bases: 5. The V gene's germline CDR1 is SNHLY and CDR2 FYNNEI. The CDR3 length is 15 residues. CDR3 loop: CASSERLAGVGELFF. The CDR3 nucleotides are TGTGCCAGCAGTGAACGGCTAGCGGGGGTGGGGGAGCTGTTTTTT.

The chain recombines TRBV18 with TRBJ2-3; 14 nucleotides agree with TRBD2. The CDR3 is 16 amino acids. V lost 0 bases, J lost 8 bases, and 4 bases stayed unmatched. From germline, CDR1 is KGHSH and CDR2 LQKENI. CDR3 protein: CASSPPTSGGAGTQYF. CDR3 sequence (DNA): TGTGCCAGCTCACCACCGACTAGCGGGGGGGCTGGTACGCAGTATTTT.

The CDR3 reads CASSQVPQGYGELFF. The CDR3 DNA is TGCGCCAGCAGCCAAGTCCCGCAGGGATACGGGGAGCTGTTTTTT. This chain connects TRBV4-1 to TRBJ2-2; perhaps TRBD1 as D (5 bases). The CDR3 has 15 residues. Trimming took off 1 base at V and 7 bases at J, with 13 bases between the two ends. Germline V gene lookup returns CDR1 MGHRA and CDR2 YSYEKL.

The V call is TRBV7-6, the J call TRBJ1-3, with TRBD1 as a possible D gene (5 bases). The CDR3 extends over 15 amino acids. Trimming stripped 6 bases from V and 0 bases from J, with 12 bases between. From germline, CDR1 is SGHVS and CDR2 FNYEAQ. This CDR3 is CASRRGSTSGNTIYF. CDR3 coding DNA: TGTGCCAGCAGAAGGGGATCTACCTCTGGAAACACCATATATTTT.

The chain carries TRBV18 and TRBJ2-5, with D possibly being TRBD1 (7 bases). Germline CDR1 and CDR2: KGHSH and LQKENI. This CDR3 comprises 16 residues. V gave up 1 base and J gave up 4 bases, with 16 bases separating them. The CDR3 sequence is CASSPQQGRLRETQYF. Here the CDR3 DNA reads TGTGCCAGCTCACCACAACAGGGGAGGTTGCGAGAGACCCAGTACTTC.

This clone is medium-sized within its sample. This same CDR3 is encoded by further DNA sequences in the sample. V and J are TRBV9 and TRBJ2-1, with 10 positions matching TRBD2. CDR3 size: 15 residues. In germline, CDR1 is SGDLS, CDR2 YYNGEE. The J segment lost 6 bases and the V segment lost 3 bases, leaving 6 bases of the junction unmatched. CDR3 sequence reads: CASSASGGAGNEQFF. The CDR3 DNA sequence: TGTGCCAGCAGCGCGAGCGGGGGGGCCGGCAATGAGCAGTTCTTC.

V usage is TRBV14 and J usage is TRBJ1-1; TRBD1 matches at 8 bases. The V and J ends lost 6 bases and 7 bases, in that order; junction bases with no gene match: 13. Germline V lookup: CDR1 SGHDN, CDR2 FVKESK. The CDR3 consists of 15 residues. CDR3 sequence (DNA): TGTGCCAGCAGTCCCGGACAGGGACGAGTCGTTGAAGCTTTCTTT. It encodes CASSPGQGRVVEAFF.

This rearrangement joins TRBV7-2 to TRBJ2-2; D gene ambiguous. The CDR3 has 13 amino acids. Trimming took off 5 bases at V and 3 bases at J, with 7 bases between the two ends. The germline CDR1 and CDR2 sequences are SGHTA and FQGNSA. CDR3 DNA sequence: TGTGCCAGCAGCAGTACGGACACCGGGGAGCTGTTTTTT. It yields the protein CASSSTDTGELFF.

This chain joins TRBV19 and TRBJ2-5; a possible D gene is TRBD1 (5 bases). The V gene lost 4 bases and the J gene lost 5 bases, with 17 bases spanning the gap. CDR1 and CDR2 (germline): LNHDA, SQIVND (reference sequence). This CDR3 is built from 15 residues. In DNA form, the CDR3 reads TGTGCCAGTAGTAGATCAGGGAAAGCAGCGGAGACCCAGTACTTC. Translating it yields CASSRSGKAAETQYF.

The chain couples TRBV7-8 to TRBJ2-5; D is unresolved. The CDR3 has 15 residues. The ends were cut back, 11 bases at V and 3 bases at J, with 22 bases in the middle. Germline loops: CDR1 SGHVS, CDR2 FQNEAQ. The CDR3 DNA is TGTGCCTGCGCCCTCGGGTCCGATGTAAAAGAGACCCAGTACTTC. It specifies CACALGSDVKETQYF. The variable domain in full, with the rest retrieved from reference TRBV7-8 and TRBJ2-5, is GAGVSQSPRYKVAKRGQDVALRCDPISGHVSLFWYQQALGQGPEFLTYFQNEAQLDKSGLPSDRFFAERPEGSVSTLKIQRTQQEDSAVYLCACALGSDVKETQYFGPGTRLLVL.

V and J are TRBV5-1 and TRBJ2-7; 8 bases match TRBD2. The CDR3 runs 17 residues. V shed 0 bases and J 5 bases; nucleotides not matched to a gene: 13. Germline V lookup: CDR1 SGHRS, CDR2 YFSETQ. In DNA form, the CDR3 reads TGCGCCAGCAGCTTGGGCCAAACCGGGGGGGCCAGAGACGAGCAGTACTTC. Encoded protein: CASSLGQTGGARDEQYF. Drawing the rest from reference TRBV5-1 and TRBJ2-7, the complete variable domain is KAGVTQTPRYLIKTRGQQVTLSCSPISGHRSVSWYQQTPGQGLQFLFEYFSETQRNKGNFPGRFSGRQFSNSRSEMNVSTLELGDSALYLCASSLGQTGGARDEQYFGPGTRLTVT.

This rearrangement joins TRBV9 to TRBJ1-4; the D gene is possibly TRBD1 (6 bases). The V and J ends lost 4 bases and 1 base respectively, with 11 bases between them. The CDR3 loop spans 15 amino acids. Per the germline V gene, CDR1 is SGDLS and CDR2 is YYNGEE. The CDR3 DNA sequence: TGTGCCAGCAGCCGCCGGACAGTAACTAATGAAAAACTGTTTTTT. Translating gives CASSRRTVTNEKLFF. The whole variable domain, filled in from reference TRBV9 and TRBJ1-4, reads DSGVTQTPKHLITATGQRVTLRCSPRSGDLSVYWYQQSLDQGLQFLIQYYNGEERAKGNILERFSAQQFPDLHSELNLSSLELGDSALYFCASSRRTVTNEKLFFGSGTQLSVL.

The chain uses TRBV9 and TRBJ2-1; D is ambiguous. Germline V gives CDR1 SGDLS, CDR2 YYNGEE. V lost 0 bases to trimming and J lost 6 bases, with 10 bases between them. The CDR3 is made up of 14 amino acids. The CDR3 is CASSVVAGSNEQFF. The CDR3 DNA reads as TGTGCCAGCAGCGTAGTGGCCGGGTCCAATGAGCAGTTCTTC.

This chain uses TRBV10-3 with TRBJ1-1, with D possibly being TRBD1 (6 bases). V was shortened by 7 bases and J by 1 base, with 10 bases between the two germline ends. The CDR3 has 13 amino acids. Germline V gene sequence: CDR1 ENHRY, CDR2 SYGVKD. CDR3 nucleotides: TGTGCCATCAAGACAGGCGAGAACACTGAAGCTTTCTTT. As protein: CAIKTGENTEAFF.

The V gene is TRBV19, the J gene TRBJ2-7; tentatively, D is TRBD2 (6 bases). This CDR3 spans 14 amino acids. Germline-derived CDR1 and CDR2 are LNHDA and SQIVND (reference sequence). V was trimmed by 5 bases and J by 2 bases, leaving 13 bases between them. The CDR3 protein is CASSPLGGAYEQYF. Written as DNA, the CDR3 is TGTGCCAGTAGTCCCCTGGGCGGGGCCTACGAGCAGTACTTC.

V is TRBV6-6 and J is TRBJ1-5, with 8 bases fitting TRBD1. V dropped 5 bases and J dropped 4; count of bases not matched to a gene: 4. CDR1 and CDR2 from the germline V gene are MNHNY and SVGAGI (reference sequence). The CDR3 contains 14 residues. This chain's CDR3 is CASSPGGRNQPQHF. CDR3 DNA: TGTGCCAGCAGTCCAGGGGGCCGAAATCAGCCCCAGCATTTT.

The rearrangement uses TRBV11-1 and TRBJ1-4, with D unresolved. This CDR3 is 15 amino acids long. Germline assignment: CDR1 SGHAT and CDR2 FQDESV (reference sequence). Trimming removed 8 bases from V and 6 bases from J, with 19 bases in between. CDR3 nucleotide sequence: TGTGCCAGCGGACGAGGTATGGAGGCTGATGAAAAACTGTTTTTT. Its protein product is CASGRGMEADEKLFF.

V is TRBV11-2 and J is TRBJ1-6; the match to TRBD1 covers 7 bases. Germline V lookup: CDR1 SGHAT, CDR2 FQNNGV. The V segment lost 3 bases and the J segment 6 bases; nucleotides outside the gene matches: 2. This CDR3 region has 14 residues. The CDR3 DNA reads as TGTGCCAGCAGCTTGGGACAGATTAATTCACCCCTCCACTTT. The encoded protein is CASSLGQINSPLHF. The whole variable domain, filled in from reference TRBV11-2 and TRBJ1-6, reads EAGVAQSPRYKIIEKRQSVAFWCNPISGHATLYWYQQILGQGPKLLIQFQNNGVVDDSQLPKDRFSAERLKGVDSTLKIQPAKLEDSAVYLCASSLGQINSPLHFGNGTRLTVT.

The chain combines TRBV10-3 with TRBJ1-3; D is uncertain. Germline assignment: CDR1 ENHRY and CDR2 SYGVKD. Trimming cost V 0 bases and J 2 bases, with 11 bases left between them. The CDR3 has 16 amino acids. CDR3 loop: CAISESAGRTGNTIYF. Here the CDR3 DNA reads TGTGCCATCAGTGAGTCAGCCGGCAGGACTGGAAACACCATATATTTT.

Remarks on this clone: A read error may account for a junction end that differs from germline. CDR3 region: CASSLLGGRTDTQYF. The CDR3 DNA follows: TGTGCTAGCAGCTTATTAGGGGGTCGCACAGATACGCAGTATTTT. The rearrangement uses TRBV7-7 and TRBJ2-3, with D possibly being TRBD1 (6 bases). Germline assignment: CDR1 SSHAT and CDR2 FNYEAQ (reference sequence). This CDR3 is built from 15 residues.

The J gene is TRBJ2-7, the V gene TRBV4-3; 7 bases map to TRBD1. Germline values: CDR1 LGHNA, CDR2 YSLEER. This CDR3 has 15 residues. J was trimmed by 4 bases and V by 0 bases; bases with no gene match: 6. The CDR3 nucleotides read TGCGCCAGCAGCCAAGAGCTCCAACAGGGGTACGAGCAGTACTTC. Its translation: CASSQELQQGYEQYF.

Note on this clone: A junction boundary mismatches the germline segment, possibly from a read error. This sample also contains other DNA sequences that code for the same CDR3. This chain joins TRBV5-5 and TRBJ2-7; D call uncertain. The CDR3 is 12 residues long. Germline V gene lookup returns CDR1 SGHKS and CDR2 YYEKEE (reference sequence). In nucleotides, the CDR3 is TGTGCCAGCAGCCTACTGCCCTATGAGCAGTACTTC. Translating it yields CASSLLPYEQYF.

The V and J genes are TRBV5-1 and TRBJ2-5; TRBD1 matches 11 bases. The germline V gene encodes CDR1 SGHRS and CDR2 YFSETQ. The CDR3 consists of 15 residues. The V and J ends lost 4 bases and 5 bases, in that order; junction bases with no gene match: 7. This chain's CDR3 is CASSLRTGGGETQYF. The CDR3 DNA is TGCGCCAGCAGCCTTCGGACAGGGGGCGGGGAGACCCAGTACTTC.